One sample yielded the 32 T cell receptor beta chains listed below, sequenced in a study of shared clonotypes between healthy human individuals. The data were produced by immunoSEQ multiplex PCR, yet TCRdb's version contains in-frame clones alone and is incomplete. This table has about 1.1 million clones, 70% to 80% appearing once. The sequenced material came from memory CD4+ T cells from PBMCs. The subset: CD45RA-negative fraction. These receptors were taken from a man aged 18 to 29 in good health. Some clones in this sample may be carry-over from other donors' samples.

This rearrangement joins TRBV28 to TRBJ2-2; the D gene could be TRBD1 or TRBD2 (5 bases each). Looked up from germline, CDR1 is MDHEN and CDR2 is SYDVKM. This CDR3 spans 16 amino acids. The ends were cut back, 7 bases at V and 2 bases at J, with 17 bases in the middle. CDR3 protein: CASTTTTRGNTGELFF. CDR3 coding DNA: TGTGCCAGCACCACAACCACGAGGGGCAACACCGGGGAGCTGTTTTTT.

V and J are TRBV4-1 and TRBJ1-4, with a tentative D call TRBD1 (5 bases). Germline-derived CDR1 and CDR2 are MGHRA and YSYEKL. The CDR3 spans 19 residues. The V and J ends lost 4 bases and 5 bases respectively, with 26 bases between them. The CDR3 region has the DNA TGCGCCAGCAGCCGCACCCCCCCGACCGCCGGGGGGTCGAATGAAAAACTGTTTTTT. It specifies CASSRTPPTAGGSNEKLFF.

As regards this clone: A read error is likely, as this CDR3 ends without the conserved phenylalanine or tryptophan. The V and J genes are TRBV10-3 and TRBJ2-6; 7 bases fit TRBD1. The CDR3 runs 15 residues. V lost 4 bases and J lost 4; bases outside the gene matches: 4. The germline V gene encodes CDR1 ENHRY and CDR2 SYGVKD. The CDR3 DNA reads TGTGCCATCAGTGTGAGGGGGCCCGGGGCCAACGTCCTGACTTCC. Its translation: CAISVRGPGANVLTS.

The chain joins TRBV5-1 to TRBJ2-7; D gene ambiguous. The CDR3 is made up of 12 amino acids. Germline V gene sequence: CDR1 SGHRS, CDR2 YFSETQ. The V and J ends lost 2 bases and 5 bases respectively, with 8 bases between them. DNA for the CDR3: TGCGCCAGCAGCTTTTTGGGCGACGAGCAGTACTTC. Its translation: CASSFLGDEQYF.

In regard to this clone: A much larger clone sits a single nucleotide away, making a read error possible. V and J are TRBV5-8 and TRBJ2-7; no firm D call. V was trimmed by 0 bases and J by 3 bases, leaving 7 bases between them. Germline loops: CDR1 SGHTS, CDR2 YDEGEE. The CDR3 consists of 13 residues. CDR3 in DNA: TGTGCCAGCAGCTTGGGACATGTCTACGAGCAGTACTTC. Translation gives CASSLGHVYEQYF.

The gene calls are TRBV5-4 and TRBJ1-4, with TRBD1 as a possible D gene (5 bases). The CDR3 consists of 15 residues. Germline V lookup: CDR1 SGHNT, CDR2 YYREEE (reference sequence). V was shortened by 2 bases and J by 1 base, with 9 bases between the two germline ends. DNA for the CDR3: TGTGCCAGCAGCTTCGGGGCGCGAACTAATGAAAAACTGTTTTTT. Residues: CASSFGARTNEKLFF.

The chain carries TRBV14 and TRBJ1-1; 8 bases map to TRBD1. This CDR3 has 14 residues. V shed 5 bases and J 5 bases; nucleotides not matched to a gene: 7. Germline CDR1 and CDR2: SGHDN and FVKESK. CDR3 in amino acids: CASSGRQGRTEAFF. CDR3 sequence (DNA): TGTGCCAGCAGCGGACGACAGGGGCGAACTGAAGCTTTCTTT.

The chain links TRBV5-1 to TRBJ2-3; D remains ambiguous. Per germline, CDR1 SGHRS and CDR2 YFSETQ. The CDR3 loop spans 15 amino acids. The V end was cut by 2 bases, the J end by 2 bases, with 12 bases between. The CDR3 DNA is TGCGCCAGCAGCTTACGGGCAGGACCCACAGATACGCAGTATTTT. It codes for CASSLRAGPTDTQYF.

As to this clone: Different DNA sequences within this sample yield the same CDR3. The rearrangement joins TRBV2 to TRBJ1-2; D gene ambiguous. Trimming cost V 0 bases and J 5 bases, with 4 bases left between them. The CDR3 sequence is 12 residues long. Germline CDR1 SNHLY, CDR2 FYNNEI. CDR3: CASSEALYGYTF. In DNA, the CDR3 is TGTGCCAGCAGTGAAGCGCTTTATGGCTACACCTTC.

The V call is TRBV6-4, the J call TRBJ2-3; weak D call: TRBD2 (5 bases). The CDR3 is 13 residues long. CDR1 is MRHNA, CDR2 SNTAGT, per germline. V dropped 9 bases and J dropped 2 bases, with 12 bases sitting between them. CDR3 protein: CARIRGLTDTQYF. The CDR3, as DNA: TGTGCCAGGATTAGAGGACTCACAGATACGCAGTATTTT.

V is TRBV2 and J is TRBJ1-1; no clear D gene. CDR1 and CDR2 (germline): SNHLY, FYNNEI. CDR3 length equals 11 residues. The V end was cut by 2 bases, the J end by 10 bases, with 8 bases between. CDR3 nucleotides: TGTGCCAGCAGTGAATGGGAGGGAGCTTTCTTT. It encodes CASSEWEGAFF.

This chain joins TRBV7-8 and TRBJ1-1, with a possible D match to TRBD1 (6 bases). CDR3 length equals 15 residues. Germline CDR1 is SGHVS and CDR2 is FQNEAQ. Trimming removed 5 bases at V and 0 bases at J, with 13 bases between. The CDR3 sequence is CASSPRGTMNTEAFF. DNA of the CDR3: TGTGCCAGCAGCCCGCGTGGGACAATGAACACTGAAGCTTTCTTT. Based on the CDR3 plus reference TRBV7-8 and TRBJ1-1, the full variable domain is GAGVSQSPRYKVAKRGQDVALRCDPISGHVSLFWYQQALGQGPEFLTYFQNEAQLDKSGLPSDRFFAERPEGSVSTLKIQRTQQEDSAVYLCASSPRGTMNTEAFFGQGTRLTVV.

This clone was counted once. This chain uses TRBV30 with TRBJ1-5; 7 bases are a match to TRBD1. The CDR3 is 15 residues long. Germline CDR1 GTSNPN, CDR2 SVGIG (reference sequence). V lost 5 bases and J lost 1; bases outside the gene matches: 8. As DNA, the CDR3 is TGTGCCTGGGGGGACAGAAAAAAAAGCAATCAGCCCCAGCATTTT. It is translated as CAWGDRKKSNQPQHF.

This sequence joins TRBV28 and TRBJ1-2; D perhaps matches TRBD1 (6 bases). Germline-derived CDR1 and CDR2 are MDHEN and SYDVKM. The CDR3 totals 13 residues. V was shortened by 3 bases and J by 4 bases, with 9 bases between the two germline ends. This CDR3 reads CASSLGAVYGYTF. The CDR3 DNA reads TGTGCCAGCAGTTTGGGGGCGGTCTATGGCTACACCTTC.

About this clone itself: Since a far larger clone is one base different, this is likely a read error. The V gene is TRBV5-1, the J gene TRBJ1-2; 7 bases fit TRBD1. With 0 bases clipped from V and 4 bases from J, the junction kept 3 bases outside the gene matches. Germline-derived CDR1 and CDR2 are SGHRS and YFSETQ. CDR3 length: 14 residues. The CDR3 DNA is TGCGCCAGCAGCTTGGACAGGGGTGGCTATGGCTACACCTTC. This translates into CASSLDRGGYGYTF.

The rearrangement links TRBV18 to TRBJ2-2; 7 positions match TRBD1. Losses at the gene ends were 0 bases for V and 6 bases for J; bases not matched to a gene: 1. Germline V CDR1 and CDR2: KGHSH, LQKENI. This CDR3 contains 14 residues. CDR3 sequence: CASSPPDRAGELFF. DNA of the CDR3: TGTGCCAGCTCACCACCTGACAGGGCCGGGGAGCTGTTTTTT. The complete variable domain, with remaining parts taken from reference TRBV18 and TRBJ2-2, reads NAGVMQNPRHLVRRRGQEARLRCSPMKGHSHVYWYRQLPEEGLKFMVYLQKENIIDESGMPKERFSAEFPKEGPSILRIQQVVRGDSAAYFCASSPPDRAGELFFGEGSRLTVL.

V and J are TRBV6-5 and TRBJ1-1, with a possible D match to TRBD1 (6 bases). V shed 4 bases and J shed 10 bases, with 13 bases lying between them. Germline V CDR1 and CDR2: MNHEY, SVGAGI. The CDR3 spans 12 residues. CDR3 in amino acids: CASSSDRKLAFF. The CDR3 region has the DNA TGTGCCAGCAGTTCGGACAGAAAATTAGCTTTCTTT.

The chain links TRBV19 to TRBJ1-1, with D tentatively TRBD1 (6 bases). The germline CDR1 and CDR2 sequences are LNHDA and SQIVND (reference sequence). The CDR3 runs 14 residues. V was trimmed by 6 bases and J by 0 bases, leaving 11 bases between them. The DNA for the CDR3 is TGTGCCAGTAGAGTCACAGGGTTGAACACTGAAGCTTTCTTT. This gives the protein CASRVTGLNTEAFF.

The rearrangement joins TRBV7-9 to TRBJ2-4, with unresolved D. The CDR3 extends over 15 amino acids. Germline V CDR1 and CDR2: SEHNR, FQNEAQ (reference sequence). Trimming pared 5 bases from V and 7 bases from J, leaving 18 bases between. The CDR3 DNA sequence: TGTGCCAGCAGCCCCGCGGCTCGTGGGATGAACATTCAGTACTTC. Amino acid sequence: CASSPAARGMNIQYF.

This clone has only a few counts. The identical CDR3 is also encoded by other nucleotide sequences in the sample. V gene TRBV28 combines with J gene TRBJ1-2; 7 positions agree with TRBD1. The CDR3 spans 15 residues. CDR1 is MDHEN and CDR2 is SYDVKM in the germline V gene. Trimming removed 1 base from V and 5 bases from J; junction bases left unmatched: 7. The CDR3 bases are TGTGCCAGCAGTTTATTTTCAGGGGGGCTTTATGGCTACACCTTC. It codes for CASSLFSGGLYGYTF.

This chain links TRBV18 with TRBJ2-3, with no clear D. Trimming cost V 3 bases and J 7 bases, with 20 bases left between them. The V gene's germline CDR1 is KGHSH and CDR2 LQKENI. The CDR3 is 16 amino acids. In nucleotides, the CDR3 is TGTGCCAGCTCACCCACATCCACCACTTCCGCGAATACGCAGTATTTT. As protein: CASSPTSTTSANTQYF.

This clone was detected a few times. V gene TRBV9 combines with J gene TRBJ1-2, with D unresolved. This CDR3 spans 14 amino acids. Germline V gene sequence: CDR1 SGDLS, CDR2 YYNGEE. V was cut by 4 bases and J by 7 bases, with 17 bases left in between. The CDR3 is CASSPRTLGGGYTF. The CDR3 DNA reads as TGTGCCAGCAGCCCTCGGACCTTGGGTGGTGGCTACACCTTC. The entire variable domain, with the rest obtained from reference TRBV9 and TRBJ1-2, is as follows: DSGVTQTPKHLITATGQRVTLRCSPRSGDLSVYWYQQSLDQGLQFLIQYYNGEERAKGNILERFSAQQFPDLHSELNLSSLELGDSALYFCASSPRTLGGGYTFGSGTRLTVV.

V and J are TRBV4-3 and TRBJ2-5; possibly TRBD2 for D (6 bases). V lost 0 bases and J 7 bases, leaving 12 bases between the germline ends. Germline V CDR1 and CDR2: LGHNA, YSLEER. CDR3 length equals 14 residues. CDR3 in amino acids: CASSQDRGIVTQYF. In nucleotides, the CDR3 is TGCGCCAGCAGCCAAGATCGGGGGATAGTGACCCAGTACTTC.

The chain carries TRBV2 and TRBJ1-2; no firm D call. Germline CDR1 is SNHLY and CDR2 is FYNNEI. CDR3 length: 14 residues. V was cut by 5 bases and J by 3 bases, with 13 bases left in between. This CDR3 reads CASSPLPSDYGYTF. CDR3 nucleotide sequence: TGTGCCAGCAGTCCACTCCCCAGTGACTATGGCTACACCTTC.

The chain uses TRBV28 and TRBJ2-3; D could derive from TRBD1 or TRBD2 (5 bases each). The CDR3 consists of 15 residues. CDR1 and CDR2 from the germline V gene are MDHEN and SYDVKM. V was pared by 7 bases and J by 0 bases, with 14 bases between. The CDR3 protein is CASIEGRYSTDTQYF. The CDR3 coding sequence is TGTGCCAGCATCGAGGGGCGGTACAGCACAGATACGCAGTATTTT.

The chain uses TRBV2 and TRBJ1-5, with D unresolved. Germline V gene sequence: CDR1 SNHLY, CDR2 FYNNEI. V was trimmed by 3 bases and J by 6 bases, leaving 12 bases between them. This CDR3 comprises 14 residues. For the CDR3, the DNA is TGTGCCAGCAGTGATGGCGTGGACGGTCAGCCCCAGCATTTT. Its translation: CASSDGVDGQPQHF.

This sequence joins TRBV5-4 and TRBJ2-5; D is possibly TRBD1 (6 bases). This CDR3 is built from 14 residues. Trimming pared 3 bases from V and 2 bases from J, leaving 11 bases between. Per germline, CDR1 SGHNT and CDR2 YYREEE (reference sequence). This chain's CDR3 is CASSWGQTQETQYF. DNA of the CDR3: TGTGCCAGCAGCTGGGGGCAGACGCAAGAGACCCAGTACTTC.

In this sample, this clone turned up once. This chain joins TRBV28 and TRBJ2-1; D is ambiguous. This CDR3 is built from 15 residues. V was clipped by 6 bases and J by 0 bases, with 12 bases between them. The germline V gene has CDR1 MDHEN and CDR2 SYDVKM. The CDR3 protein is CASSPPTSSYNEQFF. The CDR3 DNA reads TGTGCCAGCAGCCCCCCGACCAGCTCCTACAATGAGCAGTTCTTC.

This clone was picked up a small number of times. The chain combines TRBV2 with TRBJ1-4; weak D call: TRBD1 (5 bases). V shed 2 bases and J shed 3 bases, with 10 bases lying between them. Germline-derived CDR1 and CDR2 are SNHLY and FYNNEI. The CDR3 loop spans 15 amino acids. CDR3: CASSEFGTANEKLFF. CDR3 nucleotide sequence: TGTGCCAGCAGTGAATTCGGGACGGCTAATGAAAAACTGTTTTTT.

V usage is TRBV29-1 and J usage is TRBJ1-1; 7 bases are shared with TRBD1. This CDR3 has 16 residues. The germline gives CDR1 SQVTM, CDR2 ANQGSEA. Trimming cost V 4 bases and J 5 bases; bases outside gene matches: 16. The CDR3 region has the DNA TGCAGCGTTGGAGGAGAGGGGGCAAGGGCGGTTACTGAAGCTTTCTTT. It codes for CSVGGEGARAVTEAFF.

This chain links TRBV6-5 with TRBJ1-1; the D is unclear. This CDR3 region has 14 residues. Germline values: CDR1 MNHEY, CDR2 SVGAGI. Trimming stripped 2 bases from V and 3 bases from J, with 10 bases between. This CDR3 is CASSYSQVYTEAFF. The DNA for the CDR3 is TGTGCCAGCAGTTACAGCCAGGTTTACACTGAAGCTTTCTTT.

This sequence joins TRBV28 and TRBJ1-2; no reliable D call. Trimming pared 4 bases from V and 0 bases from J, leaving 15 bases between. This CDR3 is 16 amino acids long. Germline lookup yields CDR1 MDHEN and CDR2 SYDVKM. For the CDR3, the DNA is TGTGCCAGCAGTTCCCCCGGGTCCGCGACTAACTATGGCTACACCTTC. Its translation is CASSSPGSATNYGYTF.